This passage covers 15 T cell receptor beta chains from one sample sequenced in a study of shared clonotypes between healthy human individuals. Here immunoSEQ multiplex PCR was the method, and the copy in TCRdb shows in-frame clones only, minus some. The sample lists about 2.1 million clones, 90% to 95% occurring once. Naive CD8 populations comprised CD45RO-negative cells positively selected for CCR7, excluding terminally differentiated effector memory CD45RA+ cells. The sequenced sample was naive CD8+ T cells from PBMCs. These receptors were taken from a man aged 18 to 30 in good health. Some clones in this sample may be carry-over from other donors' samples.

The chain uses TRBV27 and TRBJ1-1, with 8 bases aligning to TRBD1. Trimming took 6 bases from V and 6 from J; bases not matched to a gene: 12. Germline V lookup: CDR1 MNHEY, CDR2 SMNVEV (reference sequence). The length of the CDR3 is 15 residues. In DNA, the CDR3 is TGTGCCAGCAGGCCCAGGGGGACAGGCGACCCTGAAGCTTTCTTT. It specifies CASRPRGTGDPEAFF.

This chain connects TRBV28 to TRBJ2-1, with a tentative D call TRBD1 (6 bases). The length of the CDR3 is 14 residues. CDR1 and CDR2 (germline): MDHEN, SYDVKM. Trimming cost V 6 bases and J 8 bases, with 17 bases left between them. The CDR3 spells CASSSLWGLDEQFF. The CDR3 nucleotides read TGTGCCAGCAGCTCGCTATGGGGGCTGGATGAGCAGTTCTTC.

The V and J genes are TRBV28 and TRBJ2-7, with D hard to call. Germline assignment: CDR1 MDHEN and CDR2 SYDVKM. This CDR3 is built from 16 residues. V gave up 6 bases and J gave up 2 bases, with 20 bases separating them. CDR3 in amino acids: CASSSSSSWATYEQYF. The CDR3 DNA reads as TGTGCCAGCAGCTCCTCCAGTTCTTGGGCTACCTACGAGCAGTACTTC.

Regarding this clone: Other DNA sequences of this sample code for an identical CDR3. The gene calls are TRBV6-1 and TRBJ1-1; no reliable D call. The CDR3 is 14 residues long. CDR1 and CDR2 from the germline V gene are MNHNS and SASEGT. The ends were cut back, 2 bases at V and 1 base at J, with 8 bases in the middle. The CDR3 reads CASSELRGNTEAFF. The CDR3 nucleotides are TGTGCCAGCAGTGAACTCCGGGGGAACACTGAAGCTTTCTTT.

This clone was picked up one time. The chain has TRBV6-6 and TRBJ1-2; D might be TRBD1 (6 bases). The CDR3 runs 14 residues. Germline V gene data show CDR1 as MNHNY and CDR2 as SVGAGI (reference sequence). V was trimmed by 2 bases and J by 1 base, leaving 8 bases between them. The CDR3 sequence is CASSYGGNNYGYTF. The CDR3, as DNA: TGTGCCAGCAGTTACGGGGGCAATAACTATGGCTACACCTTC.

This clone has just one count. This chain uses TRBV27 with TRBJ1-5; no firm D call. Trimming left V 8 bases short and J 0 bases short, with 11 bases between. This CDR3 spans 14 amino acids. Germline-derived CDR1 and CDR2 are MNHEY and SMNVEV (reference sequence). CDR3 sequence (DNA): TGTGCCAGCGGGCCGATTAATAGCAATCAGCCCCAGCATTTT. Its translation is CASGPINSNQPQHF.

V is TRBV28 and J is TRBJ2-7; D is unresolved. CDR1 and CDR2 (germline): MDHEN, SYDVKM. There are 13 residues in the CDR3. Deletions cut 7 bases from V and 0 bases from J, with 10 bases between. The CDR3 nucleotides are TGTGCCAGCACGTCACAATTCTCCTACGAGCAGTACTTC. This sequence encodes CASTSQFSYEQYF.

The chain carries TRBV9 and TRBJ2-2; 8 bases are a match to TRBD1. From germline, CDR1 is SGDLS and CDR2 YYNGEE. This CDR3 is built from 13 residues. V shed 4 bases, J shed 7 bases, and the junction held 3 bases outside the gene matches. The CDR3 region is CASSNTGGGELFF. In nucleotides, the CDR3 is TGTGCCAGCAGCAATACAGGGGGCGGGGAGCTGTTTTTT.

The chain couples TRBV28 to TRBJ2-7, with D unresolved. The CDR3 length is 13 residues. The V end lost 4 bases, the J end lost 1 base, and 8 bases lay between the germline ends. CDR1 MDHEN and CDR2 SYDVKM come from the germline V gene. The CDR3 sequence: CASSSRPSYEQYF. In nucleotides, the CDR3 is TGTGCCAGCAGTTCCCGACCGTCCTACGAGCAGTACTTC. Together with reference TRBV28 and TRBJ2-7, the CDR3 gives the full variable domain: DVKVTQSSRYLVKRTGEKVFLECVQDMDHENMFWYRQDPGLGLRLIYFSYDVKMKEKGDIPEGYSVSREKKERFSLILESASTNQTSMYLCASSSRPSYEQYFGPGTRLTVT.

The CDR3 DNA is TGTGCCAGCAGTCTTTACAGGGGCTTCCAGCCCCAGCATTTT. It encodes CASSLYRGFQPQHF. V is TRBV28 and J is TRBJ1-5; TRBD1 matches at 7 bases. The CDR3 runs to 14 residues. After removal of 5 bases from V and 7 bases from J, the junction contained 8 bases not matched to a gene. The germline CDR1 and CDR2 sequences are MDHEN and SYDVKM.

The chain uses TRBV28 and TRBJ1-1; 8 bases are shared with TRBD1. V gave up 5 bases and J gave up 2 bases; unmatched junction bases: 7. The V gene's germline CDR1 is MDHEN and CDR2 SYDVKM. There are 15 residues in the CDR3. CDR3 sequence (DNA): TGTGCCAGCAGTGCTTTACAGGGGGGAAACACTGAAGCTTTCTTT. Translated: CASSALQGGNTEAFF.

Worth noting for this clone: Other DNA sequences in this sample translate to the same CDR3. The CDR3 loop is CASSPRTDTQYF. CDR3 nucleotide sequence: TGTGCCAGCAGTCCACGTACAGATACGCAGTATTTT. The chain uses TRBV27 and TRBJ2-3; D not certain. Germline CDR1 is MNHEY and CDR2 is SMNVEV (reference sequence). The CDR3 length is 12 residues. V was shortened by 5 bases and J by 3 bases, with 6 bases between the two germline ends.

This sequence joins TRBV10-3 and TRBJ1-5; 9 nucleotides match TRBD1. Germline trimming cut 2 bases from V and 2 bases from J; bases unmatched to any gene: 7. This CDR3 spans 17 amino acids. Germline CDR1 and CDR2: ENHRY and SYGVKD. The CDR3 loop reads CAISEDFRTGGNQPQHF. The CDR3 nucleotides are TGTGCCATCAGTGAGGACTTTCGGACAGGGGGCAATCAGCCCCAGCATTTT.

As DNA, the CDR3 is TGTGCCAGCAGCTCCGTAGCGCCATTGAACTCCTACAATGAGCAGTTCTTC. It encodes CASSSVAPLNSYNEQFF. The chain couples TRBV7-3 to TRBJ2-1, with D possibly TRBD2 on 5 matching bases. V was pared by 4 bases and J by 0 bases, with 16 bases between. The germline V gene has CDR1 SGHTA and CDR2 FQGTGA. The CDR3 is 17 residues long.

Here the CDR3 DNA reads TGCGCCAGCAGTGAAGGGGCCGGGGAGCTGTTTTTT. Translating gives CASSEGAGELFF. The V and J genes are TRBV10-2 and TRBJ2-2, with a possible D match to TRBD1 (5 bases). The V gene's germline CDR1 is WSHSY and CDR2 SAAADI. The ends were cut back, 3 bases at V and 6 bases at J, with 5 bases in the middle. This CDR3 spans 12 amino acids.